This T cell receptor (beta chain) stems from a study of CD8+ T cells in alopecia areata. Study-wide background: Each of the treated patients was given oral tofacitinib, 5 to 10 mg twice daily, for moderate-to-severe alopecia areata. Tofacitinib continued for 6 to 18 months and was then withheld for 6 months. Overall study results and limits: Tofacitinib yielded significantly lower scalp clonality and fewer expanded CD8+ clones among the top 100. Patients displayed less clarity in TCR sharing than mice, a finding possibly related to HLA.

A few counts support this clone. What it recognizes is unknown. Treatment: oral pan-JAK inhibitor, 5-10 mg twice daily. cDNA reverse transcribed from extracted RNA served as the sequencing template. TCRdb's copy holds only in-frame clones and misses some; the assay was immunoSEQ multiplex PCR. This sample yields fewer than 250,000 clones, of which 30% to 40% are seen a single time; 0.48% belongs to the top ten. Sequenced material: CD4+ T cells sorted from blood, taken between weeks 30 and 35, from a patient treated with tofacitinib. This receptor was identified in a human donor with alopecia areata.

The CDR3 nucleotides are TGTGCCAGTAGACGGGGAAGTACCGGGGAGCTGTTTTTT. Translation gives CASRRGSTGELFF. The chain has TRBV19 and TRBJ2-2; a possible D gene is TRBD2 (5 bases). CDR1 and CDR2 (germline): LNHDA, SQIVND (reference sequence). The CDR3 totals 13 residues. V was shortened by 6 bases and J by 5 bases, with 10 bases between the two germline ends.